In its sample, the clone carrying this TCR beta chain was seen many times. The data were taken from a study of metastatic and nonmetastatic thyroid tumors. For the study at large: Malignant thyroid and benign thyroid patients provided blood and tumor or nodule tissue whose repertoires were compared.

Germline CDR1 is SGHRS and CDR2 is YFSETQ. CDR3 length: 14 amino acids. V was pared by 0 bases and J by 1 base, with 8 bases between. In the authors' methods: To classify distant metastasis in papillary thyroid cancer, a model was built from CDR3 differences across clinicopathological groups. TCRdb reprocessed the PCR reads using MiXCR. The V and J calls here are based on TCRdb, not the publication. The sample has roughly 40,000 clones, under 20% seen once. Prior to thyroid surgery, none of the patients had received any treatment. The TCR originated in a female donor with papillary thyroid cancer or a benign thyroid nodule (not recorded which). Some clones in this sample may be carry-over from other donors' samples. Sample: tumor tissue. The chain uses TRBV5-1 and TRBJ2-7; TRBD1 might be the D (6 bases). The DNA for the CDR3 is TGCGCCAGCAGCTTGGATCAGGGGTCCTACGAGCAGTACTTC. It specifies CASSLDQGSYEQYF. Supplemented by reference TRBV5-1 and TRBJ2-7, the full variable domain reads KAGVTQTPRYLIKTRGQQVTLSCSPISGHRSVSWYQQTPGQGLQFLFEYFSETQRNKGNFPGRFSGRQFSNSRSEMNVSTLELGDSALYLCASSLDQGSYEQYFGPGTRLTVT.